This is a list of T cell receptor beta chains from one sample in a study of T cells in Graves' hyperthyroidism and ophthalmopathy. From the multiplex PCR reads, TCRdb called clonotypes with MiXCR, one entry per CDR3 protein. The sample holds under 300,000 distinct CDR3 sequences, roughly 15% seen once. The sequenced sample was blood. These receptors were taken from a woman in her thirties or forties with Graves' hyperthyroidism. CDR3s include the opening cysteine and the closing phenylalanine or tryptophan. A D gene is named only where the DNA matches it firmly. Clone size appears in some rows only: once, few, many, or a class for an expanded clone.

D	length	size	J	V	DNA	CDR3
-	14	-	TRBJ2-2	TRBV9	TGTGCCAGCAGCGTAGCCGCGAACACCGGGGAGCTGTTTTTT	CASSVAANTGELFF
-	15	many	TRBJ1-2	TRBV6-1	TGTGCCAGCAGTGCCTACCGGGGGGCAGGTTATGGCTACACCTTC	CASSAYRGAGYGYTF
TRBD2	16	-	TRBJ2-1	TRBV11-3	TGTGCCAGCGTCACTTCTAGCGGGATGAGTCTTCGTGAGCAGTTCTTC	CASVTSSGMSLREQFF
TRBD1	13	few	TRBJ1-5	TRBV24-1	TGTGCCACCGGGACAGCTAGCAATCAGCCCCAGCATTTT	CATGTASNQPQHF
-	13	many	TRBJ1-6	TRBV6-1	TGTGCCAGCAGTGTTCGTGGGGTTTCACCCCTCCACTTT	CASSVRGVSPLHF
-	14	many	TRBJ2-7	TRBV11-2	TGTGCCAGCAGACCCACCGGGCCAAAATACGAGCAGTACTTC	CASRPTGPKYEQYF
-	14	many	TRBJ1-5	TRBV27	TGTGCCAGCAGCGGGACAAGCCCTGATCAGCCCCAGCATTTT	CASSGTSPDQPQHF
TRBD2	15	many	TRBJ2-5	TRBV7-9	TGTGCCAGCAGCCCCATAGCGGGAGAGCAAGAGACCCAGTACTTC	CASSPIAGEQETQYF
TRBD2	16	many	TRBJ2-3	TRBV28	TGTGCCAGCAGTTTTTCTAGCGGGGGAAGCACAGATACGCAGTATTTT	CASSFSSGGSTDTQYF
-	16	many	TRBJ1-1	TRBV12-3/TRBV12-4	TGTGCCAGCAGCCCTCCGCAGGGAGGATCGGACACTGAAGCTTTCTTT	CASSPPQGGSDTEAFF
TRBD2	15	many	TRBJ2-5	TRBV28	TGTGCCAGCAGGGAAGGCGGGAGTCCCTCGGAGACCCAGTACTTC	CASREGGSPSETQYF
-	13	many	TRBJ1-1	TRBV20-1	TGCAGTGCTAGAGACCCAGGGGAAGAGGAAGCTTTCTTT	CSARDPGEEEAFF
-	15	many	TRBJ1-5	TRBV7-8	TGTGCCAGCAGCTTTATCAGGGGACGAAATCAGCCCCAGCATTTT	CASSFIRGRNQPQHF
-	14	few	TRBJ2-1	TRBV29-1	TGCAGCGTCCCTGGTACGGGAGCCCCCCATGAGCAGTTCTTC	CSVPGTGAPHEQFF
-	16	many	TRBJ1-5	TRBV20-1	TGCAGTGCTAGATCTCCTACGGGTGATAGCAATCAGCCCCAGCATTTT	CSARSPTGDSNQPQHF
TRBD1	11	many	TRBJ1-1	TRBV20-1	TGCAGTGCTCGACAGGGGGCAGAAGCTTTCTTT	CSARQGAEAFF
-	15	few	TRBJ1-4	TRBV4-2	TGTGCCAGCAGCCAGGCCGGGACATCCTTCGAAAAACTGTTTTTT	CASSQAGTSFEKLFF
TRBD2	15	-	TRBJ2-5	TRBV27	TGTGCCAGCAGAAGACTAGCGGGAGTTTGGGAGACCCAGTACTTC	CASRRLAGVWETQYF
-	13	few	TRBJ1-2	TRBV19	TGTGCCAGTGAGGTTAGGGAGGGCTATGGCTACACCTTC	CASEVREGYGYTF
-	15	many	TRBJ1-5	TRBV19	TGTGCCAGTAGTCTTGTACAGGGAGGCCGTCAGCCCCAGCATTTT	CASSLVQGGRQPQHF
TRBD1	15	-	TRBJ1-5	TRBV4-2	TGTGCCAGCAGCCAAGGGTCAGGGGGATTTGAGCCCCAGCATTTT	CASSQGSGGFEPQHF
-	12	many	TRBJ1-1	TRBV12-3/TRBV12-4	TGTGCCAGCAGTTTTGCGGGTACAGAAGCTTTCTTT	CASSFAGTEAFF
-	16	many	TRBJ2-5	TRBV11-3	TGTGCCAGCAGCTCAAGGGGCCGGAATTTCCAAGAGACCCAGTACTTC	CASSSRGRNFQETQYF
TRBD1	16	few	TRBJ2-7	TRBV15	TGTGCCACCAGCAGAGAAACAGGACAGGACCTCTACGAGCAGTACTTC	CATSRETGQDLYEQYF
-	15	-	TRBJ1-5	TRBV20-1	TGCAGTGCTAGAGTGGACAGCGTGCTAGGCCAGCCCCAGCATTTT	CSARVDSVLGQPQHF
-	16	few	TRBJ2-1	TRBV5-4	TGTGCCAGCAGCTTGGCTTCAAGCGGAGGCTACAATGAGCAGTTCTTC	CASSLASSGGYNEQFF
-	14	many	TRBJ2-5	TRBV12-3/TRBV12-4	TGTGCCAGCAGCTCCGGGGCGGCACGAGAGACCCAGTACTTC	CASSSGAARETQYF